Below, 25 T cell receptor beta chains from the same sample are listed, as sequenced in a study of neurological immune-mediated disorders. TCRdb itself ran the 5' RACE reads through MiXCR, one entry per CDR3 protein. Among about 50,000 distinct CDR3 sequences listed, approximately 17% were seen once. The source material was PBMCs. These TCRs come from a man aged 55 to 70 in good health.

As to this clonotype: At one end the junction does not follow the germline gene, possibly because of a read error. The V call is TRBV7-2, the J call TRBJ2-3, with a weak D call TRBD1 (6 bases). CDR1 SGHTA and CDR2 FQGNSA come from the germline V gene. This CDR3 is 11 amino acids long. The CDR3 coding sequence is TGTGCCAGCAGCCCAGAGGGGGATACGCATTTT. Translation gives CASSPEGDTHF.

The rearrangement joins TRBV29-1 to TRBJ2-1; TRBD1 matches at 9 bases. J lost 7 bases, V lost 1 base, and 2 bases had no gene match. The germline V gene has CDR1 SQVTM and CDR2 ANQGSEA. CDR3 length: 13 residues. CDR3 sequence reads: CSVEVQGANEQFF. The CDR3 DNA is TGCAGCGTTGAAGTACAGGGGGCAAATGAGCAGTTCTTC.

This clonotype was seen repeatedly, ten times or more. The rearrangement uses TRBV10-3 and TRBJ1-2; D gene unclear. The ends were cut back, 3 bases at V and 4 bases at J, with 0 bases in the middle. In germline, CDR1 is ENHRY, CDR2 SYGVKD. The CDR3 loop spans 10 amino acids. In nucleotides, the CDR3 is TGTGCCATCAGTGACTATGGCTACACCTTC. Translation: CAISDYGYTF.

This clonotype was seen ten or more times. CDR3 residues: CASSTRAGTDFYGYTF. The DNA of the CDR3 is TGTGCCAGTAGTACCAGAGCCGGGACAGACTTCTATGGCTACACCTTC. J is TRBJ1-2 and V is TRBV19, with 7 bases aligning to TRBD1. The germline CDR1 and CDR2 sequences are LNHDA and SQIVND (reference sequence). The CDR3 is made up of 16 amino acids. V lost 4 bases to trimming and J lost 4 bases; unmatched junction nucleotides: 12.

As for this clonotype: The DNA is left out, because the CDR3 cannot be placed on it with certainty; the CDR3 is given as TCRdb lists it. The J gene is TRBJ2-7, the V gene TRBV5-6; the D call TRBD1 from the table was never checked on the DNA. CDR1 is SGHDT and CDR2 is YYEEEE in the germline V gene. The CDR3 spans 21 residues, counting both ends. The CDR3 protein is CASSFYICSADQGTGVFEQYF.

This clonotype was counted many times. This chain links TRBV7-9 with TRBJ1-6; tentative D call: TRBD1 (5 bases). This CDR3 contains 17 residues. The germline gives CDR1 SEHNR, CDR2 FQNEAQ (reference sequence). V was pared by 2 bases and J by 0 bases, with 11 bases between. CDR3 in DNA: TGTGCCAGCAGCTTAAGTCAGGGTAGCTCCTATAATTCACCCCTCCACTTT. Translated: CASSLSQGSSYNSPLHF.

This clonotype was found many times. The genes are TRBV6-2 or TRBV6-3 and TRBJ2-5; 11 bases line up with TRBD2. Germline trimming cut 3 bases from V and 6 bases from J; bases unmatched to any gene: 6. CDR3 size: 15 residues. Germline-derived CDR1 and CDR2 are MNHEY and SVGEGT. CDR3 amino acids: CASSYSGRAGKTQYF. The CDR3 DNA reads as TGTGCCAGCAGTTATAGCGGGAGGGCCGGAAAGACCCAGTACTTC.

The CDR3 nucleotides are TGTGCCAGTAGTATGGACAACACTTCACCCCTCCACTTT. Translation: CASSMDNTSPLHF. This chain links TRBV19 with TRBJ1-6; a possible D gene is TRBD1 (5 bases). This CDR3 spans 13 amino acids. V dropped 3 bases and J dropped 9 bases, with 9 bases sitting between them. CDR1 and CDR2 from the germline V gene are LNHDA and SQIVND (reference sequence).

This clonotype has at least ten counts. The rearrangement joins TRBV20-1 to TRBJ2-2; D possibly corresponds to TRBD1 (5 bases). This CDR3 has 15 amino acids. V gave up 2 bases and J gave up 3 bases, with 13 bases separating them. Germline CDR1 reads DFQATT; CDR2 reads SNEGSKA (reference sequence). CDR3 bases: TGCAGTGCTAGAAGGGGCACCCCGTACACCGGGGAGCTGTTTTTT. Protein: CSARRGTPYTGELFF.

The J gene is TRBJ2-3, the V gene TRBV20-1; TRBD2 aligns across 11 bases. Per the germline V gene, CDR1 is DFQATT and CDR2 is SNEGSKA (reference sequence). This CDR3 comprises 16 residues. V lost 6 bases and J lost 5; bases outside the gene matches: 13. Written as DNA, the CDR3 is TGCAGTGCCGCTTTATTAGCGGGAGGGCGGATAGATACGCAGTATTTT. Amino acid sequence: CSAALLAGGRIDTQYF.

This clonotype was recorded many times. The chain links TRBV20-1 to TRBJ2-7; no clear D gene. Trimming left V 2 bases short and J 4 bases short, with 18 bases between. The CDR3 is 15 amino acids. Germline V lookup: CDR1 DFQATT, CDR2 SNEGSKA (reference sequence). The CDR3 DNA reads TGCAGTGCTAGACCAGACGGGCTGGCGGTTTACGAGCAGTACTTC. It translates to CSARPDGLAVYEQYF.

This clonotype was recorded at least ten times. The CDR3 coding sequence is TGTGCCAGCAGCCAGGGAGCGGGAGGCGGGGAGCAGTACTTC. Its protein product is CASSQGAGGGEQYF. The V gene is TRBV3-1, the J gene TRBJ2-7; 9 nucleotides align to TRBD2. This CDR3 contains 14 residues. Germline CDR1 and CDR2: LGHDT and YNNKEL (reference sequence). After removal of 3 bases from V and 7 bases from J, the junction contained 7 bases not matched to a gene.

The chain recombines TRBV6-6 with TRBJ2-3; 10 nucleotides align to TRBD1. The CDR3 is 17 amino acids. Germline values: CDR1 MNHNY, CDR2 SVGAGI (reference sequence). Trimming at V came to 2 bases and at J to 2 bases, leaving 7 bases not matched to a gene. For the CDR3, the DNA is TGTGCCAGCAGTTACACCCCGGACAGGGGGAACACAGATACGCAGTATTTT. Translated, it gives CASSYTPDRGNTDTQYF.

This clonotype has at least ten counts. The rearrangement joins TRBV6-6 to TRBJ2-5; 8 nucleotides line up with TRBD2. Trimming cost V 5 bases and J 2 bases; bases outside gene matches: 7. The CDR3 runs to 15 residues. CDR1 is MNHNY and CDR2 is SVGAGI in the germline V gene (reference sequence). The CDR3 DNA is TGTGCCAGCAGTCTCGGCGGGGGGCCTCAAGAGACCCAGTACTTC. It is translated as CASSLGGGPQETQYF.

This clonotype was observed at least ten times. V is TRBV7-2 and J is TRBJ1-2; perhaps TRBD1 as D (6 bases). CDR3 size: 13 residues. The germline gives CDR1 SGHTA, CDR2 FQGNSA. With 2 bases removed from V and 10 bases from J, the gap between germline ends came to 14 bases. The CDR3 DNA follows: TGTGCCAGCAGCTTATCCAGGGGCGATTACTACACCTTC. It codes for CASSLSRGDYYTF.

This clonotype was detected many times. The chain has TRBV27 and TRBJ2-7; possibly TRBD1 for D (5 bases). The CDR3 extends over 13 amino acids. Germline V gene sequence: CDR1 MNHEY, CDR2 SMNVEV (reference sequence). Trimming pared 5 bases from V and 2 bases from J, leaving 10 bases between. The CDR3 DNA is TGTGCCAGCAGTAAGACAGTTACCTACGAGCAGTACTTC. Protein sequence: CASSKTVTYEQYF.

This clonotype has a count of ten or more. The chain is built from TRBV10-3 and TRBJ2-1, with D perhaps matching TRBD2 (5 bases). The CDR3 is 15 residues long. V lost 3 bases and J 5 bases, leaving 14 bases between the germline ends. CDR1 is ENHRY and CDR2 is SYGVKD in the germline V gene. DNA of the CDR3: TGTGCCATCAGTGAAAGGGAGCGTATCAACAATGAGCAGTTCTTC. It translates to CAISERERINNEQFF.

As for this clonotype: This may arise from a read error, as a much more abundant clone is one base away. The chain recombines TRBV20-1 with TRBJ2-5; 11 bases are shared with TRBD2. From germline, CDR1 is DFQATT and CDR2 SNEGSKA (reference sequence). After removal of 5 bases from V and 7 bases from J, the junction contained 12 bases not matched to a gene. This CDR3 contains 15 residues. The CDR3 DNA follows: TGCAGTGCTCGACTAGCGGGATGGCCAGGCGGGACCCAGTACTTC. Protein: CSARLAGWPGGTQYF.

This clonotype was detected ten times or more. J is TRBJ2-7 and V is TRBV7-2; D remains unclear. This CDR3 comprises 13 residues. V was clipped by 5 bases and J by 1 base, with 9 bases between them. CDR1 is SGHTA and CDR2 is FQGNSA in the germline V gene. In nucleotides, the CDR3 is TGTGCCAGCAGCGTAAGGATTTCCTACGAGCAGTACTTC. Protein product: CASSVRISYEQYF. Full variable domain (outside the CDR3, taken from reference TRBV7-2 and TRBJ2-7): GAGVSQSPSNKVTEKGKDVELRCDPISGHTALYWYRQSLGQGLEFLIYFQGNSAPDKSGLPSDRFSAERTGGSVSTLTIQRTQQEDSAVYLCASSVRISYEQYFGPGTRLTVT.

This clonotype was seen at least ten times. This sequence joins TRBV12-3 or TRBV12-4 and TRBJ2-5; D is uncertain. V was shortened by 6 bases and J by 7 bases, with 12 bases between the two germline ends. The CDR3 is made up of 12 amino acids. CDR3 in amino acids: CASSPALGTQYF. In DNA form, the CDR3 reads TGTGCCAGCAGCCCGGCCCTAGGGACCCAGTACTTC.

This clonotype has a count of ten or more. The rearrangement joins TRBV7-3 to TRBJ2-2; D is unresolved. The CDR3 is 14 residues long. With 1 base removed from V and 0 bases from J, the gap between germline ends came to 3 bases. Per the germline V gene, CDR1 is SGHTA and CDR2 is FQGTGA. CDR3 protein: CASSLMSNTGELFF. The DNA of the CDR3 is TGTGCCAGCAGCTTAATGTCGAACACCGGGGAGCTGTTTTTT.

This clonotype has a count of ten or more. The chain recombines TRBV9 with TRBJ2-7; 7 bases align to TRBD2. V shed 4 bases, J shed 3 bases, and the junction held 10 bases outside the gene matches. CDR3 length: 15 residues. Germline assignment: CDR1 SGDLS and CDR2 YYNGEE. Here the CDR3 DNA reads TGTGCCAGCAGCCCTGGGGCTAGCGGAAACTACGAGCAGTACTTC. Translating it yields CASSPGASGNYEQYF.

Ten or more counts support this clonotype. This rearrangement joins TRBV9 to TRBJ2-5; D ambiguous. The germline gives CDR1 SGDLS, CDR2 YYNGEE. Between the trimmed V and J ends, which lost 3 bases and 4 bases, there was a span of 4 bases. This CDR3 region has 11 residues. CDR3 DNA: TGTGCCAGCAGCGGGAGAGAGACCCAGTACTTC. Translated, it gives CASSGRETQYF. Filled out from reference TRBV9 and TRBJ2-5, the complete variable domain reads DSGVTQTPKHLITATGQRVTLRCSPRSGDLSVYWYQQSLDQGLQFLIQYYNGEERAKGNILERFSAQQFPDLHSELNLSSLELGDSALYFCASSGRETQYFGPGTRLLVL.

The gene calls are TRBV3-1 and TRBJ2-7; no definite D call. Trimming cost V 3 bases and J 2 bases, with 5 bases left between them. Per germline, CDR1 LGHDT and CDR2 YNNKEL (reference sequence). This CDR3 is 12 amino acids long. Written as DNA, the CDR3 is TGTGCCAGCAGCCAGGTCGCCTACGAGCAGTACTTC. It codes for CASSQVAYEQYF.

This clonotype was detected ten times or more. The chain is built from TRBV9 and TRBJ2-4, with TRBD2 as a possible D gene (6 bases). Germline V gene sequence: CDR1 SGDLS, CDR2 YYNGEE. The CDR3 spans 16 residues. V lost 3 bases to trimming and J lost 0 bases, with 13 bases between them. The CDR3 DNA reads as TGTGCCAGCAGCGCGTTTAGCGGATTAGCCAAAAACATTCAGTACTTC. Amino acid sequence: CASSAFSGLAKNIQYF.